Listed below are T cell receptor beta chains from one sample, sequenced in a study of technical replicates of blood from a few donors. Some clones are missing from TCRdb's copy, which holds only in-frame ones; the method was immunoSEQ multiplex PCR. The data contain some 85,000 clones, about 96% of them singletons. The sample comprised T cells isolated from PBMCs. These receptors were obtained from a human donor in good health. CDR3s include the opening cysteine and the closing phenylalanine or tryptophan. D genes are given only for firm matches. Rows give clone size only sometimes, using once, few, many, or a class for an expanded clone.

D	J	V	size	CDR3	DNA
-	TRBJ2-3	TRBV5-6	-	CASSLGQALTDTQYF	TGTGCCAGCAGCTTGGGACAGGCACTCACAGATACGCAGTATTTT
TRBD2	TRBJ2-1	TRBV7-8	-	CASSLVGGSSYNEQFF	TGTGCCAGCAGCTTAGTCGGCGGGAGCTCCTACAATGAGCAGTTCTTC
TRBD1	TRBJ2-5	TRBV2	-	CASRLDRGMGETQYF	TGTGCCAGCAGGTTGGACAGGGGGATGGGAGAGACCCAGTACTTC
TRBD1	TRBJ1-5	TRBV30	-	CAWSVMDRGNQPQHF	TGTGCCTGGAGTGTCATGGACAGGGGGAACCAGCCCCAGCATTTT
TRBD2	TRBJ2-1	TRBV30	-	CAWSVYQREGYEQFF	TGTGCCTGGAGTGTTTACCAGCGGGAGGGCTATGAGCAGTTCTTC
-	TRBJ2-1	TRBV15	-	CATSRDRGPNEQFF	TGTGCCACCAGCAGAGATCGAGGGCCCAATGAGCAGTTCTTC
TRBD2	TRBJ2-7	TRBV6-6	-	CASNDRGVTYEQYF	TGTGCCAGCAACGACCGGGGGGTGACCTACGAGCAGTACTTC
-	TRBJ2-3	TRBV20-1	-	CSARDLDTQYF	TGCAGTGCTAGAGATCTGGATACGCAGTATTTT
TRBD2	TRBJ2-7	TRBV5-1	-	CASSLSGSLDYEQYF	TGCGCCAGCAGCCTTAGCGGGAGCTTGGATTACGAGCAGTACTTC
-	TRBJ2-2	TRBV5-1	-	CASSFSRATGELFF	TGCGCCAGCAGCTTCTCTCGAGCGACCGGGGAGCTGTTTTTT
TRBD2	TRBJ2-1	TRBV7-3	-	CASSTAKGGLAGRLSYNEQFF	TGTGCCAGCAGCACCGCTAAGGGGGGACTAGCGGGAAGGTTATCCTACAATGAGCAGTTCTTC
-	TRBJ1-1	TRBV5-1	-	CASSLVMGANTEAFF	TGCGCCAGCAGCTTAGTGATGGGGGCGAACACTGAAGCTTTCTTT
-	TRBJ1-1	TRBV7-6	-	CASSLGRTENTEAFF	TGTGCCAGCAGCTTAGGTCGGACAGAGAACACTGAAGCTTTCTTT
TRBD2	TRBJ2-1	TRBV7-9	-	CASSPGLAGVPYNEQFF	TGTGCCAGCAGCCCGGGACTAGCGGGAGTACCCTACAATGAGCAGTTCTTC
-	TRBJ1-2	TRBV27	-	CASSLGGGYGYTF	TGTGCCAGCAGTTTAGGGGGGGGCTATGGCTACACCTTC
TRBD1	TRBJ2-5	TRBV4-1	-	CASSQITGTAGGTQYF	TGCGCCAGCAGCCAAATAACCGGGACAGCCGGAGGGACCCAGTACTTC
TRBD1	TRBJ2-7	TRBV29-1	-	CSVVKWTGVEQYF	TGCAGCGTTGTAAAGTGGACAGGGGTCGAGCAGTACTTC
TRBD2	TRBJ2-3	TRBV15	-	CATSGASGRPGDTQYF	TGTGCCACCAGCGGGGCTAGCGGGAGACCTGGGGATACGCAGTATTTT
TRBD2	TRBJ2-3	TRBV19	once	CASSTREGLAGGWGTDTQYF	TGTGCCAGTAGTACCCGAGAAGGACTAGCGGGAGGATGGGGCACAGATACGCAGTATTTT
TRBD1	TRBJ1-1	TRBV7-2	-	CASSLGQGEAFF	TGTGCCAGCAGCTTAGGACAGGGAGAAGCTTTCTTT
-	TRBJ1-1	TRBV7-9	-	CASSLSTASNTEAFF	TGTGCCAGCAGCTTATCTACAGCTTCAAACACTGAAGCTTTCTTT
-	TRBJ2-2	TRBV7-2	-	CASSLGVGAQNTGELFF	TGTGCCAGCAGCTTAGGGGTAGGGGCTCAGAACACCGGGGAGCTGTTTTTT
TRBD2	TRBJ2-1	TRBV5-1	-	CASSLVGSGSGNEQFF	TGCGCCAGCAGCTTGGTGGGTAGCGGGAGCGGCAATGAGCAGTTCTTC
TRBD1	TRBJ2-3	TRBV2	once	CARKDPGQQQDTQYF	TGTGCCAGAAAGGACCCGGGACAGCAACAAGATACGCAGTATTTT
-	TRBJ2-5	TRBV9	-	CASSVEGGTETQYF	TGTGCCAGCAGCGTAGAAGGGGGTACAGAGACCCAGTACTTC
TRBD1	TRBJ1-5	TRBV5-6	-	CASSSGGAQPQHF	TGTGCCAGCAGCTCAGGGGGCGCGCAGCCCCAGCATTTT
-	TRBJ1-4	TRBV9	-	CASSPSTYNEKLFF	TGTGCCAGCTCTCCGAGTACCTATAATGAAAAACTGTTTTTT
TRBD2	TRBJ2-7	TRBV5-6	once	CASRPGLAPYYEQYF	TGTGCCAGCAGGCCCGGACTAGCCCCATACTACGAGCAGTACTTC
-	TRBJ1-1	TRBV30	once	CAWSPLPYPNTEAFF	TGTGCCTGGAGTCCCCTACCCTACCCGAACACTGAAGCTTTCTTT
TRBD2	TRBJ2-1	TRBV9	-	CASSKTGTSGGVSSYNEQFF	TGTGCCAGCAGCAAAACCGGGACTAGCGGGGGGGTAAGCTCCTACAATGAGCAGTTCTTC
-	TRBJ2-5	TRBV25-1	-	CASTTGQETQYF	TGTGCCAGCACGACAGGTCAAGAGACCCAGTACTTC
TRBD1	TRBJ1-6	TRBV29-1	-	CSVGDRNNSPLHF	TGCAGCGTTGGGGACAGAAATAATTCACCCCTCCACTTT
-	TRBJ2-7	TRBV5-5	-	CASSLGDARGYEQYF	TGTGCCAGCAGCTTGGGTGACGCCAGGGGCTACGAGCAGTACTTC
-	TRBJ2-3	TRBV9	-	CASSVGGGQLTDTQYF	TGTGCCAGCAGCGTAGGAGGAGGACAGCTCACAGATACGCAGTATTTT
-	TRBJ2-3	TRBV30	-	CACRLDSGDTQYF	TGTGCCTGTAGGCTAGACTCGGGAGATACGCAGTATTTT
-	TRBJ2-7	TRBV5-6	-	CASSLLSEQYF	TGTGCCAGCAGCTTATTGAGCGAGCAGTACTTC
-	TRBJ2-5	TRBV7-9	-	CASSLVGTSQGETQYF	TGTGCCAGCAGCTTAGTAGGGACTTCTCAGGGAGAGACCCAGTACTTC
-	TRBJ2-1	TRBV29-1	-	CSVEGADDLSNEQFF	TGCAGCGTTGAAGGGGCTGACGACCTATCCAATGAGCAGTTCTTC
TRBD2	TRBJ2-3	TRBV6-1	-	CASSETSGSSDTQYF	TGTGCCAGCAGTGAAACTAGCGGGAGTTCAGATACGCAGTATTTT
-	TRBJ1-1	TRBV5-1	once	CASSVRSQGLLTEAFF	TGCGCCAGCAGCGTGAGATCACAGGGTCTTCTCACTGAAGCTTTCTTT
-	TRBJ2-7	TRBV27	-	CASSLSFLYEQYF	TGTGCCAGCAGTTTATCATTTCTTTACGAGCAGTACTTC
-	TRBJ2-4	TRBV9	-	CASSVDVVAEVAKNIQYF	TGTGCCAGCAGCGTAGACGTGGTAGCAGAAGTAGCCAAAAACATTCAGTACTTC
-	TRBJ2-3	TRBV7-9	-	CASSLVSYGTDTQYF	TGTGCCAGCAGCTTAGTAAGCTATGGCACAGATACGCAGTATTTT
TRBD2	TRBJ2-7	TRBV5-4	-	CASRTGLANHEQYF	TGTGCCAGCAGGACGGGACTAGCTAACCACGAGCAGTACTTC
TRBD2	TRBJ2-3	TRBV30	-	CAWREGLAGADTQYF	TGTGCCTGGAGAGAGGGACTAGCGGGAGCGGATACGCAGTATTTT
TRBD1	TRBJ2-4	TRBV10-3	once	CAIREGQWGIQYF	TGTGCCATCAGAGAGGGACAGTGGGGCATTCAGTACTTC
TRBD2	TRBJ2-7	TRBV28	-	CASSFQGLEREQYF	TGTGCCAGCAGTTTCCAAGGACTAGAACGCGAGCAGTACTTC
TRBD2	TRBJ2-1	TRBV4-1	-	CASSQDPSGRANEQFF	TGCGCCAGCAGCCAAGATCCCAGCGGGAGAGCCAATGAGCAGTTCTTC
-	TRBJ1-1	TRBV7-2	-	CASSWRQAFEAFF	TGTGCCAGCAGCTGGAGACAGGCCTTTGAAGCTTTCTTT
-	TRBJ2-7	TRBV9	once	CASSVTGTPTYEQYF	TGTGCCAGCAGCGTAACCGGGACACCTACCTACGAGCAGTACTTC
-	TRBJ2-3	TRBV6-5	-	CASSYYRGTDTQYF	TGTGCCAGCAGTTACTACAGGGGCACAGATACGCAGTATTTT
-	TRBJ2-1	TRBV14	-	CASSQVPNEQFF	TGTGCCAGCAGCCAAGTTCCTAATGAGCAGTTCTTC
-	TRBJ1-1	TRBV20-1	-	CSATLQGFF	TGCAGTGCTACTTTACAGGGCTTCTTT
TRBD2	TRBJ2-3	TRBV5-1	once	CASSLASGSADTQYF	TGCGCCAGCAGCTTGGCTAGCGGGAGCGCAGATACGCAGTATTTT
-	TRBJ1-5	TRBV28	-	CASTLGQGNRRPQHF	TGTGCCAGCACCTTGGGTCAGGGTAACAGAAGGCCCCAGCATTTT